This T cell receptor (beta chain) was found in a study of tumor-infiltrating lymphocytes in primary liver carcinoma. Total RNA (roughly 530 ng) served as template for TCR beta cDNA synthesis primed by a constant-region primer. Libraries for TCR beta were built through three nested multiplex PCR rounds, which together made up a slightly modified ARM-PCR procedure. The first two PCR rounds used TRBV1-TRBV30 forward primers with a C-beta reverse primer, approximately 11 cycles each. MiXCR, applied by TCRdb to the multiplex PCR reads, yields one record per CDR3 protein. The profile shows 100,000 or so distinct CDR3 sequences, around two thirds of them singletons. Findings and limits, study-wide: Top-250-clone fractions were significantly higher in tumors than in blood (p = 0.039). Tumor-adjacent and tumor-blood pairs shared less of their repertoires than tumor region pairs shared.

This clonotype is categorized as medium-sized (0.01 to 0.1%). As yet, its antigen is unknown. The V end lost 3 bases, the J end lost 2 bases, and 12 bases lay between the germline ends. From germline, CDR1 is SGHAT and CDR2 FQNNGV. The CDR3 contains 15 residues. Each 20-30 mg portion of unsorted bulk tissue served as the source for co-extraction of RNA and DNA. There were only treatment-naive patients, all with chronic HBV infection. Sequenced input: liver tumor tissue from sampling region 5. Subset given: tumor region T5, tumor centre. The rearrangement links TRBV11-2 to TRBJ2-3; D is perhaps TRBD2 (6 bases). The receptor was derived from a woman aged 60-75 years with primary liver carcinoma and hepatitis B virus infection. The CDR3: CASSLGGIITDTQYF. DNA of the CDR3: TGTGCCAGCAGCTTGGGCGGGATCATCACAGATACGCAGTATTTT.